This T cell receptor beta chain was sequenced in a study of T cells after yellow fever vaccination (dated by TCRdb to about 2019). In terms of the full investigation: Staining for CD3, CD45RA, CCR7 and CD95 was used to sort memory subsets (EM, EMRA, CM and Tscm) on a BD FACS Aria III. The SMART-Seq v4 Ultra Low Input RNA kit was used to prepare libraries from fractions with low cell numbers. To follow T-cell clones before and after primary and booster YFV17D yellow fever vaccination, bulk TCR alpha and beta repertoires were sequenced over time. Two healthy male donors made up the cohort, one aged 18 to 30 years and the other aged 30 to 40 years. Bulk PBMC replicates and cell subsets were isolated from blood drawn at multiple timepoints before and after both primary and secondary immunization. Memory subsets were sorted on days 0, 15 and 45 and at 18 months following primary vaccination, and on days 0, 15 and 45 following the 30-year booster. Overall results and qualifications from the work: FACS-sorted repertoires could contain abundant contaminating clonotypes from the bulk population, so computational filtering was required. In the sorted memory subsets on day 0, nearly all of the vaccine-responding clonotypes fell below detection. After the booster, most of the clones that had expanded following primary vaccination were detected again (just under 97% of CD4 and 80% to 90% of CD8), which suggests that memory was broadly maintained. The secondary T-cell response was weaker than the primary response but faster, peaking on day 5 instead of day 15. A small share of clonotypes was detected in both CD4 and CD8 compartments, with the overlap likely arising from convergent recombination. Only a couple of donors were included in the study, so the extent to which the findings can be generalized is limited.

Concerning this clonotype itself: Per-base quality was not reported, and no clone a single base away is much larger than it.

TCR cDNA was synthesized by 5'RACE template switching, through which a universal primer site and unique molecular identifiers were introduced. cDNA synthesis was primed from both the TCR alpha and TCR beta constant segments. Two PCR steps were used to amplify libraries, with sample barcodes and sequencing adapters being added in the second step. Sequencing of libraries was performed on Illumina HiSeq 2500 (2x100 bp) or NovaSeq (2x150 bp). In the source study's methods: Demultiplexing of reads and collapsing into UMI consensus sequences were performed with MIGEC, and V(D)J alignment was carried out with MiXCR. Vaccine-responding clonotypes were identified with edgeR using replicate PBMC samples, with FDR below 0.01 and a log2 fold change above 5 up to day 15 being required. Each bulk clonotype was labeled CD4 or CD8 based on which sequenced repertoire, CD4 or CD8, contained the clonotype at higher abundance. Clonotype frequencies in memory subsets were weighted by FACS-sorted cell numbers to estimate each clone's distribution across memory phenotypes. Clones were called with MiXCR by TCRdb after fastp trimmed the public reads at Q25, and only in-frame beta chains were retained. Every distinct CDR3 protein forms one entry, paired with its most common genes and DNA. TCRdb, rather than the study authors, made the V and J calls. For this sample the table gives about 32,000 distinct CDR3 sequences, of which more than 6.5% were detected only once. The top ten hold roughly 22% of the sample.

What this sample's treatment or condition label stands for: live attenuated yellow fever vaccine strain. A standard Ficoll-Paque protocol was used to isolate PBMCs from peripheral blood. The RNeasy Micro Kit was used to extract RNA from sorted memory subsets. Per the germline V gene, MGHRA is the CDR1 and YSYEKL is the CDR2. The CDR3 runs 19 residues from the cysteine to the phenylalanine. The only DNA kept is the CDR3, 57 bases in frame from the first base. V is cut by 4 bases and J by 0 bases, and the space between the germline ends is 23 bases. The sequenced sample was PBMCs, either bulk or a sorted T-cell subset (CD4+, CD8+, memory, or dextramer-sorted; not recorded which), obtained on the day of the first yellow fever vaccination. The chain links TRBV4-1 with TRBJ2-3; the D gene may be TRBD1 or TRBD2, since each aligns over 6 bases. The clonotype originates from a young man who received the YFV17D yellow fever vaccine. The CDR3 region: CASSLSPGAPLGSTDTQYF. The sequenced DNA: TGCGCCAGCAGCCTTTCCCCGGGGGCGCCTCTAGGTAGCACAGATACGCAGTATTTT.